A selection of T cell receptor beta chains follows, all from one sample in a study of blood T cell repertoires in COVID-19. This table comes from immunoSEQ multiplex PCR, and its TCRdb copy is limited to in-frame clones, with some not included. The table has under 45,000 clones, roughly 88% seen once. The sequenced material came from peripheral blood. Source of these receptors: a man aged 60 to 69 with active COVID-19. Each CDR3 is given with its conserved first and last residue. The D gene is left open where the match is weak. Some rows have no size entry. The others give once, few or many, or a class for an expanded clone.

>TRBJ2-7|TRBD2|TRBV2|.
CASWGTSGPSSYEQYF
TGTGCCAGCTGGGGGACTAGCGGCCCGAGCTCCTACGAGCAGTACTTC
>TRBJ1-5|.|TRBV7-3|.
CASSLTGGPGQPQHF
TGTGCCAGCAGCTTAACGGGGGGGCCGGGACAGCCCCAGCATTTT
>TRBJ2-2|TRBD2|TRBV7-3|.
CASSLGLAGGANTGELFF
TGTGCCAGCAGCCTGGGACTAGCGGGAGGAGCGAACACCGGGGAGCTGTTTTTT
>TRBJ1-1|TRBD1|TRBV6-1|.
CASSGPPGQGTNTEAFF
TGTGCCAGCAGTGGTCCCCCGGGACAGGGGACGAACACTGAAGCTTTCTTT
>TRBJ2-5|.|TRBV15|.
CATSRDRAEIQETQYF
TGTGCCACCAGCAGAGATCGAGCCGAGATCCAAGAGACCCAGTACTTC
>TRBJ1-6|.|TRBV6-5|.
CASSYSGGNSPLHF
TGTGCCAGCAGTTATTCCGGGGGTAATTCACCCCTCCACTTT
>TRBJ2-7|.|TRBV7-9|.
CASSLDRSEQYF
TGTGCCAGCAGCTTAGACCGGTCGGAGCAGTACTTC
>TRBJ2-5|.|TRBV11-2|once
CASSLAGSWGQVQETQYF
TGTGCCAGCAGCTTAGCCGGATCTTGGGGGCAAGTTCAAGAGACCCAGTACTTC
>TRBJ1-2|TRBD1|TRBV2|.
CASSEEMGRGDGYTF
TGTGCCAGCAGTGAAGAGATGGGCAGGGGGGATGGCTACACCTTC
>TRBJ1-1|.|TRBV5-1|.
CASSFTGSDTEAFF
TGCGCCAGCAGTTTTACAGGGAGCGACACTGAAGCTTTCTTT
>TRBJ2-5|TRBD2|TRBV9|.
CASSPGLAIGETQYF
TGTGCCAGCAGCCCGGGACTAGCGATAGGCGAGACCCAGTACTTC
>TRBJ2-1|.|TRBV5-4|.
CASSLLATQYNNEQFF
TGTGCCAGCAGCTTGCTAGCGACCCAATACAATAATGAGCAGTTCTTC
>TRBJ1-5|.|TRBV28|few
CASSSPQTSNQPQHF
TGTGCCAGCAGTTCCCCACAAACTAGCAATCAGCCCCAGCATTTT
>TRBJ1-4|.|TRBV18|.
CASSSTVFGGALFF
TGTGCCAGCTCCTCCACAGTGTTCGGTGGGGCACTGTTTTTT
>TRBJ1-1|.|TRBV19|.
CASSTPFLDRNTEAFF
TGTGCCAGTAGTACCCCGTTTCTTGACAGAAACACTGAAGCTTTCTTT
>TRBJ2-2|.|TRBV21-1|once
CASSKRPGLAGFVELFF
TGTGCCAGCAGCAAAAGGCCGGGACTAGCGGGATTTGTGGAGCTGTTTTTT
>TRBJ1-1|.|TRBV12-3/TRBV12-4|.
CASSMDTNTEAFF
TGTGCCAGCAGTATGGACACCAACACTGAAGCTTTCTTT
>TRBJ2-1|TRBD2|TRBV5-3|.
CARRYTSGTNNEQFF
TGTGCCAGAAGGTATACTAGCGGGACCAACAATGAGCAGTTCTTC
>TRBJ2-2|TRBD1|TRBV28|.
CASSVAGTVPNTGELFF
TGTGCCAGCAGTGTAGCCGGGACAGTACCGAACACCGGGGAGCTGTTTTTT
>TRBJ1-2|.|TRBV4-1|.
CASSRDTAAWGGYTF
TGCGCCAGCAGCCGCGATACAGCGGCATGGGGTGGCTACACCTTC
>TRBJ2-5|TRBD1|TRBV7-2|once
CASSLDGTGAWAETQYF
TGTGCCAGCAGCTTAGATGGGACAGGGGCGTGGGCAGAGACCCAGTACTTC
>TRBJ2-2|.|TRBV29-1|.
CSVDLVAGELFF
TGCAGCGTTGACTTAGTGGCCGGGGAGCTGTTTTTT
>TRBJ2-7|.|TRBV28|.
CASSPGSYEQYF
TGTGCCAGCAGCCCGGGGTCCTACGAGCAGTACTTC
>TRBJ1-1|TRBD1|TRBV6-5|.
CASTGGASGEAFF
TGTGCCAGTACAGGGGGCGCGTCTGGAGAAGCTTTCTTT
>TRBJ1-1|.|TRBV18|.
CASSPSPTGSTEAFF
TGTGCCAGCTCTCCTAGTCCTACAGGGAGCACTGAAGCTTTCTTT
>TRBJ2-5|TRBD2|TRBV4-1|.
CASTPTSGWKETQYF
TGCGCCAGCACCCCGACTAGCGGGTGGAAAGAGACCCAGTACTTC
>TRBJ2-7|TRBD2|TRBV2|.
CASSLKGGLAGASYEQYF
TGTGCCAGCAGCCTAAAGGGGGGACTAGCGGGAGCCTCCTACGAGCAGTACTTC
>TRBJ2-7|.|TRBV6-5|.
CASTKGGAGNEQYF
TGTGCCAGCACTAAAGGGGGGGCTGGGAACGAGCAGTACTTC
>TRBJ2-7|.|TRBV5-1|.
CASSDETQGPYEQYF
TGCGCCAGCAGCGATGAGACGCAGGGCCCCTACGAGCAGTACTTC
>TRBJ1-5|TRBD1|TRBV6-6|.
CASTVAGQINQPQHF
TGTGCCAGCACCGTCGCGGGACAGATCAATCAGCCCCAGCATTTT